The 3 T cell receptor beta chains presented below share a single source sample, sequenced in a study of blood T cell repertoires in COVID-19. The repertoire was sequenced with immunoSEQ multiplex PCR; TCRdb's copy has only in-frame clones and lacks some. The sample comprises about 70,000 clones, more than 85% of which are singletons, and 2.6% rests with the top ten. Material for sequencing was peripheral blood. These receptor sequences come from a man aged 45-65 years with COVID-19, enrolled during active disease.

V usage is TRBV19 and J usage is TRBJ2-2; a weak D match, TRBD2 (6 bases). Germline-derived CDR1 and CDR2 are LNHDA and SQIVND (reference sequence). This CDR3 has 13 amino acids. V was cut by 5 bases and J by 5 bases, with 9 bases left in between. This CDR3 reads CASSFRGTGELFF. The CDR3 bases are TGTGCCAGTAGTTTTCGGGGGACCGGGGAGCTGTTTTTT.

The chain has TRBV5-1 and TRBJ1-4, with unresolved D. The CDR3 is 16 residues long. Trimming removed 4 bases from V and 3 bases from J, with 16 bases in between. Germline CDR1 reads SGHRS; CDR2 reads YFSETQ. The CDR3 spells CASSPLVGRANEKLFF. The CDR3 nucleotides read TGCGCCAGCAGCCCCCTAGTAGGGAGGGCTAATGAAAAACTGTTTTTT.

CDR3 loop: CASSLPQGASPYGYTF. The DNA of the CDR3 is TGTGCCAGCAGTTTACCGCAGGGGGCCTCCCCCTATGGCTACACCTTC. The genes are TRBV28 and TRBJ1-2; 8 nucleotides line up with TRBD1. Trimming took 2 bases from V and 4 from J; bases not matched to a gene: 9. This CDR3 region has 16 residues. Germline loops: CDR1 MDHEN, CDR2 SYDVKM.